These 7 T cell receptor beta chains originate from one sample sequenced in a study of control samples from healthy donors and cancer patients. Method: immunoSEQ multiplex PCR; TCRdb's copy keeps in-frame clones and lacks some. This table has 150,000 to 160,000 clones, about 93% appearing once. The sequencing sample was made of blood. These receptors originate from a man aged 50 to 60 in good health.

This rearrangement joins TRBV11-1 to TRBJ1-2; 7 bases are a match to TRBD1. V shed 4 bases and J 8 bases; nucleotides not matched to a gene: 7. Germline V gene data show CDR1 as SGHAT and CDR2 as FQDESV (reference sequence). The CDR3 runs to 13 residues. As DNA, the CDR3 is TGTGCCAGCAGCTCGAGACAGGGAAAGGGCTACACCTTC. This codes for CASSSRQGKGYTF.

The CDR3 spells CASSSRGLQPQHF. DNA of the CDR3: TGTGCCAGCAGTTCAAGGGGGCTCCAGCCCCAGCATTTT. The chain employs TRBV28 and TRBJ1-5, with 7 bases lining up with TRBD1. With 4 bases clipped from V and 7 bases from J, the junction kept 4 bases outside the gene matches. CDR3 length: 13 amino acids. Germline lookup yields CDR1 MDHEN and CDR2 SYDVKM. Full variable domain (outside the CDR3, taken from reference TRBV28 and TRBJ1-5): DVKVTQSSRYLVKRTGEKVFLECVQDMDHENMFWYRQDPGLGLRLIYFSYDVKMKEKGDIPEGYSVSREKKERFSLILESASTNQTSMYLCASSSRGLQPQHFGDGTRLSIL.

The chain uses TRBV29-1 and TRBJ1-1; 8 bases match TRBD1. The CDR3 is 15 amino acids. The V gene's germline CDR1 is SQVTM and CDR2 ANQGSEA. The J segment lost 6 bases and the V segment lost 2 bases, leaving 11 bases of the junction unmatched. In DNA, the CDR3 is TGCAGCGTTGAAAGGACGGACAGGGTGGTTCCTGAAGCTTTCTTT. Translation: CSVERTDRVVPEAFF.

This clone was counted only a few times. This rearrangement joins TRBV11-1 to TRBJ2-7, with 9 bases lining up with TRBD2. The CDR3 has 15 residues. CDR1 is SGHAT and CDR2 is FQDESV in the germline V gene (reference sequence). The V gene end was trimmed by 5 bases and the J gene end by 0 bases; junction bases not matched to a gene: 5. This chain's CDR3 is CASSVLSGSSYEQYF. The CDR3 coding sequence is TGTGCCAGCAGCGTGCTTAGCGGGAGCTCCTACGAGCAGTACTTC.

This chain joins TRBV4-1 and TRBJ1-2; TRBD1 is a possible D gene (6 bases). Trimming took 0 bases from V and 4 from J, leaving 15 bases between them. This CDR3 region has 16 residues. In germline, CDR1 is MGHRA, CDR2 YSYEKL. This chain's CDR3 is CASSQDPDGGSYGYTF. The CDR3 coding sequence is TGCGCCAGCAGCCAAGATCCGGACGGGGGCAGCTATGGCTACACCTTC.

The rearrangement joins TRBV19 to TRBJ2-5; TRBD1 might be the D (6 bases). CDR3 length: 14 residues. V was pared by 5 bases and J by 2 bases, with 12 bases between. Germline V gives CDR1 LNHDA, CDR2 SQIVND (reference sequence). The CDR3 here is CASSQDRTQETQYF. Written as DNA, the CDR3 is TGTGCCAGTAGTCAGGACAGAACACAAGAGACCCAGTACTTC. Drawing the rest from reference TRBV19 and TRBJ2-5, the complete variable domain is DGGITQSPKYLFRKEGQNVTLSCEQNLNHDAMYWYRQDPGQGLRLIYYSQIVNDFQKGDIAEGYSVSREKKESFPLTVTSAQKNPTAFYLCASSQDRTQETQYFGPGTRLLVL.

This clone was found a few times. The chain recombines TRBV5-1 with TRBJ1-2; weak D call: TRBD1 (5 bases). Trimming stripped 0 bases from V and 6 bases from J, with 12 bases between. The CDR3 totals 14 residues. Looked up from germline, CDR1 is SGHRS and CDR2 is YFSETQ. CDR3 nucleotide sequence: TGCGCCAGCAGCTTGGAGTCAGGGTTGGATGGCTACACCTTC. Amino acids: CASSLESGLDGYTF.